The T cell receptor beta chain described here comes from a study of identical twins. As concerns this clonotype: Antigen unknown.

TCRdb independently ran MiXCR on the 5' RACE reads; one entry per CDR3 protein. The sample shows under 900,000 distinct CDR3 sequences, roughly 18% of them seen only once. Study results and caveats: Excess low generation probability was seen in twin-shared out-of-frame alpha sequences.

The sample was also reused in another study, on T cells expressing NK-cell markers. That investigation notes: Repertoire data for TCR beta were derived from sorted T cells (CD3+CD56+NKG2C+, CD3+CD56+NKG2C- and CD3+CD56-NKG2C+). The authors restricted sorting to alpha-beta TCR T cells with an anti-gamma-delta TCR antibody in several experiments. In several donors, dominant clonotypes made up roughly 28.3-65% of CD3+CD56-NKG2C+ cells.

Specimen: PBMCs. The clonotype was recovered from a woman in her late teens or twenties in good health.

Written as DNA, the CDR3 is TGCGCCAGCAGCTGGGGGGCCGGAGGGGTGGGGAACGAGCAGTACTTC. Protein: CASSWGAGGVGNEQYF. The V call is TRBV5-1, the J call TRBJ2-7, with D perhaps being TRBD1 or TRBD2 (6 bases each). The CDR3 loop spans 16 amino acids. Per the germline V gene, CDR1 is SGHRS and CDR2 is YFSETQ. Trimming took 3 bases from V and 5 from J, leaving 21 bases between them.